The 2 T cell receptor beta chains below were found in one sample sequenced in a study of identical twins. TCRdb redid the calling of the 5' RACE reads with MiXCR, one entry per CDR3 protein. This table has 300,000 to 350,000 distinct CDR3 sequences, 10% to 15% appearing once. The data were also submitted as part of a second study, on yellow fever vaccine responses in identical twins.

Sequences were obtained from CD8+ T cells sorted from blood. These receptors originate from a woman aged 18-29 years in good health.

The table lists this clonotype with many counts. The rearrangement joins TRBV20-1 to TRBJ2-5; TRBD1 matches 7 bases. The J segment lost 4 bases and the V segment lost 5 bases, leaving 4 bases of the junction unmatched. Germline V gives CDR1 DFQATT, CDR2 SNEGSKA (reference sequence). The CDR3 is 12 amino acids. CDR3 loop: CSAPTGIETQYF. CDR3 nucleotides: TGCAGTGCTCCGACAGGGATAGAGACCCAGTACTTC.

This clonotype turned up a few times. The V and J genes are TRBV5-1 and TRBJ2-5; no firm D call. The germline V and J ends were trimmed by 3 bases and 1 base, with 10 bases remaining between them. Germline-derived CDR1 and CDR2 are SGHRS and YFSETQ. This CDR3 has 14 residues. CDR3 coding DNA: TGCGCCAGCAGCTCGCGACAAACCCAAGAGACCCAGTACTTC. Its protein product is CASSSRQTQETQYF.